One and the same sample provided the 26 T cell receptor beta chains below, sequenced in a study of identical twins. TCRdb processed the 5' RACE reads anew with MiXCR; each CDR3 protein has one entry. The top ten clones hold around 8.9% of a sample with 200,000 to 250,000 distinct CDR3 sequences, roughly 13% of them seen once. Sequenced sample: memory (CD45RO+) T cells sorted from blood. The receptors stem from a young woman in good health.

This clonotype showed up just a few times. CDR3 loop: CASSKSRQSSYEQYF. CDR3 nucleotide sequence: TGTGCCAGCAGCAAATCCAGGCAGAGCTCCTACGAGCAGTACTTC. V and J are TRBV21-1 and TRBJ2-7. TRBV21-1 has pseudogene status. This CDR3 is built from 15 residues.

This clonotype occurred a few times. The chain recombines TRBV29-1 with TRBJ1-5; D is undetermined. With 4 bases removed from V and 0 bases from J, the gap between germline ends came to 10 bases. CDR3 length equals 14 residues. Germline loops: CDR1 SQVTM, CDR2 ANQGSEA. The CDR3 sequence: CSVGGSYSNQPQHF. The DNA of the CDR3 is TGCAGCGTTGGCGGCAGCTATAGCAATCAGCCCCAGCATTTT.

The chain carries TRBV6-2 or TRBV6-3 and TRBJ2-7, with a weak D call TRBD1 (5 bases). Trimming pared 6 bases from V and 3 bases from J, leaving 15 bases between. Germline CDR1 MNHEY, CDR2 SVGEGT. The CDR3 covers 14 residues. The CDR3 here is CASSDSPESYEQYF. The CDR3 DNA follows: TGTGCCAGCAGCGACAGCCCAGAAAGCTACGAGCAGTACTTC.

This clonotype showed up just a few times. The rearrangement joins TRBV7-9 to TRBJ2-1, with TRBD2 matching over 7 bases. From germline, CDR1 is SEHNR and CDR2 FQNEAQ (reference sequence). The junction had 15 bases not matched to a gene; V was cut back by 1 base and J by 9 bases. The CDR3 sequence is 17 residues long. Here the CDR3 reads CASSLGRRGSNEGEQFF. CDR3 in DNA: TGTGCCAGCAGCTTAGGTCGGCGCGGGAGTAACGAGGGTGAGCAGTTCTTC.

A few counts support this clonotype. V usage is TRBV9 and J usage is TRBJ2-5; 9 bases are a match to TRBD2. V was pared by 3 bases and J by 5 bases, with 11 bases of the junction left unmatched. The CDR3 has 16 residues. Per germline, CDR1 SGDLS and CDR2 YYNGEE. The CDR3 is CASSARGGGQRETQYF. In nucleotides, the CDR3 is TGTGCCAGCAGCGCCCGCGGGGGGGGTCAAAGGGAGACCCAGTACTTC.

The V call is TRBV28, the J call TRBJ2-7; D unresolved. Germline V gives CDR1 MDHEN, CDR2 SYDVKM. V was shortened by 6 bases and J by 3 bases, with 21 bases between the two germline ends. The CDR3 totals 16 residues. The DNA of the CDR3 is TGTGCCAGCAGCGCGTCTCGGCAGAACTCATTCTACGAGCAGTACTTC. It yields the protein CASSASRQNSFYEQYF. The variable domain in full, with the rest retrieved from reference TRBV28 and TRBJ2-7, is DVKVTQSSRYLVKRTGEKVFLECVQDMDHENMFWYRQDPGLGLRLIYFSYDVKMKEKGDIPEGYSVSREKKERFSLILESASTNQTSMYLCASSASRQNSFYEQYFGPGTRLTVT.

This chain connects TRBV7-9 to TRBJ2-7; 9 nucleotides align to TRBD1. The V segment lost 5 bases and the J segment 6 bases; nucleotides outside the gene matches: 2. Germline CDR1 and CDR2: SEHNR and FQNEAQ (reference sequence). The CDR3 runs 12 residues. The chain's CDR3 is CASSPDRGEQYF. The DNA of the CDR3 is TGTGCCAGCAGCCCGGACAGGGGCGAGCAGTACTTC.

A few counts support this clonotype. This chain connects TRBV7-9 to TRBJ2-3; weak D call: TRBD1 (6 bases). Germline CDR1 is SEHNR and CDR2 is FQNEAQ (reference sequence). CDR3 size: 16 residues. Between the trimmed V and J ends, which lost 0 bases and 0 bases, there was a span of 10 bases. The CDR3 DNA is TGTGCCAGCAGCTTAGCGGGGGCAGGGAGCACAGATACGCAGTATTTT. Translation: CASSLAGAGSTDTQYF. The variable domain in full, with the rest retrieved from reference TRBV7-9 and TRBJ2-3, is DTGVSQNPRHKITKRGQNVTFRCDPISEHNRLYWYRQTLGQGPEFLTYFQNEAQLEKSRLLSDRFSAERPKGSFSTLEIQRTEQGDSAMYLCASSLAGAGSTDTQYFGPGTRLTVL.

This clonotype was detected many times. The rearrangement uses TRBV15 and TRBJ2-1, with TRBD2 identical over 12 bases. After removal of 9 bases from V and 13 bases from J, the junction contained 7 bases not matched to a gene. CDR1 is LNHNV, CDR2 YYDKDF, per germline (reference sequence). This CDR3 comprises 12 residues. The CDR3 coding sequence is TGTGCCACTTGGACTAGCGGGACCGATCAGTTCTTC. This encodes CATWTSGTDQFF.

In this sample, this clonotype turned up many times. V is TRBV5-6 and J is TRBJ2-3, with 9 bases that match TRBD2. Germline CDR1 SGHDT, CDR2 YYEEEE. V shed 1 base, J shed 4 bases, and the junction held 7 bases outside the gene matches. The CDR3 totals 16 residues. CDR3: CASSLIQREASDTQYF. Written as DNA, the CDR3 is TGTGCCAGCAGCTTGATCCAGCGGGAGGCGTCAGATACGCAGTATTTT.

This clonotype has only a few counts. The chain recombines TRBV2 with TRBJ1-2; D is unresolved. The CDR3 sequence is 12 residues long. The V gene lost 6 bases and the J gene lost 4 bases, with 9 bases spanning the gap. The V gene's germline CDR1 is SNHLY and CDR2 FYNNEI. DNA of the CDR3: TGTGCCAGCAGGTCTGAGCCCTATGGCTACACCTTC. Protein: CASRSEPYGYTF.

This clonotype was found a few times. This chain links TRBV5-1 with TRBJ2-3; 10 bases match TRBD2. The CDR3 consists of 16 residues. The V segment lost 4 bases and the J segment 0 bases; nucleotides outside the gene matches: 5. CDR1 is SGHRS, CDR2 YFSETQ, per germline. CDR3 DNA sequence: TGCGCCAGCAGCATACTAGCGGGGCTTAGCACAGATACGCAGTATTTT. It yields the protein CASSILAGLSTDTQYF. The whole variable domain, remainder taken from reference TRBV5-1 and TRBJ2-3, is KAGVTQTPRYLIKTRGQQVTLSCSPISGHRSVSWYQQTPGQGLQFLFEYFSETQRNKGNFPGRFSGRQFSNSRSEMNVSTLELGDSALYLCASSILAGLSTDTQYFGPGTRLTVL.

A few counts support this clonotype. The chain carries TRBV4-3 and TRBJ2-3; 9 positions agree with TRBD2. CDR3 size: 16 residues. Germline assignment: CDR1 LGHNA and CDR2 YSLEER. The V gene end was trimmed by 4 bases and the J gene end by 2 bases; junction bases not matched to a gene: 7. The CDR3 DNA reads TGCGCCAGCAGCCCTTTAGGCGGGAGGGCCACAGATACGCAGTATTTT. Its translation: CASSPLGGRATDTQYF.

This clonotype was seen more than once but under ten times. This chain uses TRBV2 with TRBJ1-1; possibly TRBD1 for D (6 bases). This CDR3 region has 11 residues. V lost 5 bases, J lost 7 bases, and 8 bases lay in between. Germline CDR1 SNHLY, CDR2 FYNNEI. The CDR3 sequence is CASSQGLEAFF. The CDR3 DNA sequence: TGTGCCAGCAGTCAGGGGCTTGAAGCTTTCTTT.

This clonotype was observed a few times. The chain has TRBV5-1 and TRBJ2-2; no definite D call. Germline V gene data show CDR1 as SGHRS and CDR2 as YFSETQ. This CDR3 comprises 14 residues. V was shortened by 6 bases and J by 2 bases, with 11 bases between the two germline ends. In DNA, the CDR3 is TGCGCCAGCACATTGTCAGACAACACCGGGGAGCTGTTTTTT. Translating it yields CASTLSDNTGELFF.

The chain employs TRBV10-3 and TRBJ1-1; D is possibly TRBD1 (6 bases). Germline V gene data show CDR1 as ENHRY and CDR2 as SYGVKD. The CDR3 length is 13 residues. The V and J ends lost 3 bases and 8 bases respectively, with 13 bases between them. CDR3 sequence (DNA): TGTGCCATCAGTGACTATAGGACAGTCGAAGCTTTCTTT. Its translation is CAISDYRTVEAFF.

The chain recombines TRBV27 with TRBJ2-1; no clear D gene. The V end lost 2 bases, the J end lost 1 base, and 9 bases lay between the germline ends. CDR3 length equals 15 residues. The germline V gene has CDR1 MNHEY and CDR2 SMNVEV (reference sequence). The CDR3 here is CASSLVGESYNEQFF. DNA for the CDR3: TGTGCCAGCAGTTTAGTTGGTGAGTCCTACAATGAGCAGTTCTTC.

In its sample, this clonotype was seen a few times. V and J are TRBV20-1 and TRBJ2-1; D not resolved. Trimming took 3 bases from V and 8 from J, leaving 11 bases between them. Per the germline V gene, CDR1 is DFQATT and CDR2 is SNEGSKA (reference sequence). The CDR3 contains 12 residues. The CDR3 DNA follows: TGCAGTGCTAGGGTGACCTGGGATGAGCAGTTCTTC. Encoded protein: CSARVTWDEQFF.

This clonotype was recorded at least ten times. The V gene is TRBV7-9, the J gene TRBJ2-7; TRBD1 aligns across 9 bases. CDR3 length equals 12 residues. Germline assignment: CDR1 SEHNR and CDR2 FQNEAQ (reference sequence). After removal of 8 bases from V and 4 bases from J, the junction contained 3 bases not matched to a gene. CDR3 bases: TGTGCCAGCGAGGACAGGGGATACGAGCAGTACTTC. As protein: CASEDRGYEQYF.

In its sample, this clonotype was seen a few times. The chain is built from TRBV7-2 and TRBJ2-7; 7 nucleotides align to TRBD1. The CDR3 has 15 amino acids. Trimming took 2 bases from V and 4 from J; bases not matched to a gene: 8. CDR1 is SGHTA, CDR2 FQGNSA, per germline. The CDR3 region has the DNA TGTGCCAGCAGCTTATCAAGAGGGACAGCTTACGAGCAGTACTTC. Translating gives CASSLSRGTAYEQYF.

The table lists this clonotype with a few counts. The gene calls are TRBV12-3 or TRBV12-4 and TRBJ2-6; D gene unclear. The CDR3 runs 13 residues. V was clipped by 7 bases and J by 4 bases, with 8 bases between them. This chain's CDR3 is CASTRSGANVLTF. CDR3 nucleotides: TGTGCCAGCACCCGGTCAGGGGCCAACGTCCTGACTTTC.

This clonotype was counted ten times or more. The chain is built from TRBV25-1 and TRBJ2-1; D is uncertain. This CDR3 comprises 15 residues. Trimming took 2 bases from V and 0 from J, leaving 8 bases between them. Germline assignment: CDR1 MGHDK and CDR2 SYGVNS. CDR3 sequence (DNA): TGTGCCAGCAGTGAAATTCCCAGCTCCTACAATGAGCAGTTCTTC. Translation gives CASSEIPSSYNEQFF.

The chain couples TRBV5-1 to TRBJ2-7; 12 bases are shared with TRBD2. CDR3 length: 16 residues. V lost 4 bases and J lost 3; bases outside the gene matches: 8. Germline V gene lookup returns CDR1 SGHRS and CDR2 YFSETQ. The CDR3 DNA follows: TGCGCCAGCAGCCTGATGACTAGCGGGGGAATCTACGAGCAGTACTTC. This translates into CASSLMTSGGIYEQYF.

The chain links TRBV29-1 to TRBJ1-4; possibly TRBD1 for D (5 bases). The CDR3 has 13 amino acids. Trimming stripped 0 bases from V and 7 bases from J, with 9 bases between. In germline, CDR1 is SQVTM, CDR2 ANQGSEA. The CDR3 loop reads CSVEDRRAEKLFF. DNA for the CDR3: TGCAGCGTTGAAGATCGCAGGGCTGAAAAACTGTTTTTT.

This clonotype showed up just a few times. V gene TRBV7-9 combines with J gene TRBJ2-1; D might be TRBD2 (6 bases). The CDR3 sequence is 16 residues long. V lost 4 bases and J lost 7, with 20 bases in between. Germline loops: CDR1 SEHNR, CDR2 FQNEAQ (reference sequence). CDR3 sequence (DNA): TGTGCCAGCAGCTCAGTCCAACGGGAGTGGGCGAATGAGCAGTTCTTC. Its protein product is CASSSVQREWANEQFF.

The rearrangement links TRBV29-1 to TRBJ2-7; 10 positions match TRBD2. The length of the CDR3 is 14 residues. The germline V gene encodes CDR1 SQVTM and CDR2 ANQGSEA. Trimming at V came to 5 bases and at J to 4 bases, leaving 8 bases not matched to a gene. The CDR3 protein is CSVLLAGVLYEQYF. The CDR3 nucleotides read TGCAGCGTTCTTCTAGCGGGAGTTCTGTACGAGCAGTACTTC.